Below are 5 T cell receptor beta chains sequenced from a single sample in a study of T cells after yellow fever vaccination. TCRdb reprocessed the 5' RACE reads with MiXCR, giving one entry per CDR3 protein. The sample contains hundreds of thousands of distinct CDR3 sequences, around a tenth of which appear only once. Sample: PBMCs, taken on the day of the first yellow fever vaccination. These receptors came from a man younger than 35 who received the YFV17D yellow fever vaccine.

This chain joins TRBV13 and TRBJ1-2; D is perhaps TRBD1 (6 bases). The CDR3 spans 16 residues. V lost 0 bases and J lost 1, with 12 bases in between. The V gene's germline CDR1 is PRHDT and CDR2 FYEKMQ (reference sequence). CDR3 region: CASSLGLGGGNYGYTF. The CDR3 DNA is TGTGCCAGCAGCTTAGGCCTCGGAGGGGGTAACTATGGCTACACCTTC.

This clonotype came up many times. The gene calls are TRBV4-3 and TRBJ2-3, with TRBD2 matching 11 bases. V lost 0 bases to trimming and J lost 6 bases; unmatched junction nucleotides: 8. The CDR3 covers 17 residues. Germline lookup yields CDR1 LGHNA and CDR2 YSLEER. For the CDR3, the DNA is TGCGCCAGCAGCCAAGAGTTTAGTGCTAGCGGGGGGGATACGCAGTATTTT. Translated: CASSQEFSASGGDTQYF.

The chain carries TRBV5-1 and TRBJ1-6, with no clear D. The germline V gene encodes CDR1 SGHRS and CDR2 YFSETQ. V was clipped by 4 bases and J by 8 bases, with 10 bases between them. The CDR3 contains 13 residues. In DNA form, the CDR3 reads TGCGCCAGCAGCACTGGACGGGATTCACCCCTCCACTTT. This gives the protein CASSTGRDSPLHF. Filled out from reference TRBV5-1 and TRBJ1-6, the complete variable domain reads KAGVTQTPRYLIKTRGQQVTLSCSPISGHRSVSWYQQTPGQGLQFLFEYFSETQRNKGNFPGRFSGRQFSNSRSEMNVSTLELGDSALYLCASSTGRDSPLHFGNGTRLTVT.

This clonotype was observed a few times. The chain couples TRBV9 to TRBJ2-1, with 11 bases matching TRBD2. In germline, CDR1 is SGDLS, CDR2 YYNGEE. With V trimmed by 6 bases and J by 8 bases, 10 bases remained unmatched. The length of the CDR3 is 15 residues. CDR3 sequence (DNA): TGTGCCAGCACTCGTAGCGGGGGGGCTTTAGATGAGCAGTTCTTC. Translated: CASTRSGGALDEQFF.

V gene TRBV5-4 combines with J gene TRBJ2-7, with a possible D match to TRBD1 (5 bases). Germline CDR1 is SGHNT and CDR2 is YYREEE (reference sequence). The CDR3 runs 14 residues. V was trimmed by 4 bases and J by 3 bases, leaving 14 bases between them. In DNA form, the CDR3 reads TGTGCCAGCAGCCCGGCTCAGGGCTTCTACGAGCAGTACTTC. This translates into CASSPAQGFYEQYF.